The 2 T cell receptor beta chains listed next were all sequenced from one sample in a study of CD8+CD57+ T cells in acquired aplastic anemia. TCR beta VDJ and CDR3 profiling used genomic DNA as template. TCRdb reprocessed the reads via MiXCR and lists one record per CDR3 protein. Here the sample spans 170,000 or so distinct CDR3 sequences, roughly 65% being singletons. All sequencing subjects had displayed CD8+CD57+ cell expansion on flow cytometry. The material sequenced was sorted CD4+, CD8+, or CD8+CD57+ T cells (not recorded which) from PBMCs. The receptor source for this set is a human donor with aplastic anemia.

The genes are TRBV7-7 and TRBJ2-5, with TRBD2 as a possible D gene (6 bases). Trimming removed 1 base from V and 2 bases from J, with 11 bases in between. CDR1 is SSHAT and CDR2 is FNYEAQ in the germline V gene (reference sequence). The CDR3 extends over 15 amino acids. CDR3 in DNA: TGTGCCAGCAGCTTAGGTCCGGCGGGGCAAGAGACCCAGTACTTC. It encodes CASSLGPAGQETQYF.

This clonotype appeared many times. This chain joins TRBV6-5 and TRBJ1-1; TRBD1 is a possible D gene (6 bases). V dropped 5 bases and J dropped 10 bases, with 14 bases sitting between them. Germline CDR1 is MNHEY and CDR2 is SVGAGI. CDR3 length equals 12 residues. The CDR3 DNA sequence: TGTGCCAGCAGTCCCGAGGGGGGGGGAGCTTTCTTT. Its protein product is CASSPEGGGAFF.